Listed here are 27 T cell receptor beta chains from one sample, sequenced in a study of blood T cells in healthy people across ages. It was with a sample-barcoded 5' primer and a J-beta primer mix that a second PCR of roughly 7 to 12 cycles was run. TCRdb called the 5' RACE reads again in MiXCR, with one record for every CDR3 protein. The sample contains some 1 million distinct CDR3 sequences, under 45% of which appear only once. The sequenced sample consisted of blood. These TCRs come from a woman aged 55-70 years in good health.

For the CDR3, the DNA is TGTGCCAGCAGCCCGACTAGCGGGAGGGCCAGTGAGCAGTTCTTC. Protein product: CASSPTSGRASEQFF. The V call is TRBV6-6, the J call TRBJ2-1, with 14 bases fitting TRBD2. Trimming removed 6 bases from V and 9 bases from J; junction bases left unmatched: 7. This CDR3 has 15 amino acids. Germline CDR1 MNHNY, CDR2 SVGAGI (reference sequence).

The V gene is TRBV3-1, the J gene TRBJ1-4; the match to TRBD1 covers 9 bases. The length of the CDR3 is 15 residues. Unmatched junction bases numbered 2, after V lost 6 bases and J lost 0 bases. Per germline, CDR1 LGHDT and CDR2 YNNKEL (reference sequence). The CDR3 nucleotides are TGTGCCAGCAGGGGACAGGGCACAACTAATGAAAAACTGTTTTTT. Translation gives CASRGQGTTNEKLFF.

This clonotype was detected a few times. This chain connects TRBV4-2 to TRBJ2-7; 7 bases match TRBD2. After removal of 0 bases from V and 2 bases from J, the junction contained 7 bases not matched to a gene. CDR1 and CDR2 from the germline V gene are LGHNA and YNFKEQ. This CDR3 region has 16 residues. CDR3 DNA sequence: TGTGCCAGCAGCCAAGATTTAACGGGAGGTCCCTACGAGCAGTACTTC. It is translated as CASSQDLTGGPYEQYF.

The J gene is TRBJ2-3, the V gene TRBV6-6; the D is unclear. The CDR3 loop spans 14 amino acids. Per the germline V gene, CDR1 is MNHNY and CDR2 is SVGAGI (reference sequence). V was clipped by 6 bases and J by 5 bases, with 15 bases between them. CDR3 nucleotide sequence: TGTGCCAGCAGACCCCCAGCAGAGCGAGATACGCAGTATTTT. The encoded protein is CASRPPAERDTQYF.

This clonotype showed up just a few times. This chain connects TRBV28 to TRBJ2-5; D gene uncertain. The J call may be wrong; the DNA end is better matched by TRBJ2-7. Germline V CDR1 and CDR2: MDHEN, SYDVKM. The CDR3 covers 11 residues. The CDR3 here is CASSLMVEQYF. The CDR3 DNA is TGTGCCAGCAGTTTGATGGTCGAGCAGTACTTC.

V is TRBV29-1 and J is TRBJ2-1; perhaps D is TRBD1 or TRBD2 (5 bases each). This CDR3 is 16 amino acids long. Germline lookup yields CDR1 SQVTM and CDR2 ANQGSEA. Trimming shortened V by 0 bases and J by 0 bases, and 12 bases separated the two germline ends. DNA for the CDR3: TGCAGCGTTGAAGATGTGGGACGGGACTCCTACAATGAGCAGTTCTTC. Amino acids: CSVEDVGRDSYNEQFF.

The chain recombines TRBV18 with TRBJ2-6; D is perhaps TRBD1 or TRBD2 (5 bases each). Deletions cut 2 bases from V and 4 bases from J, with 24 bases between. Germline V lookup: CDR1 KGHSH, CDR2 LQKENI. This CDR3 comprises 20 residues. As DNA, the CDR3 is TGTGCCAGCTCACCATTCACCGGGACCTCCTTTGTTGCCGGGGCCAACGTCCTGACTTTC. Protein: CASSPFTGTSFVAGANVLTF.

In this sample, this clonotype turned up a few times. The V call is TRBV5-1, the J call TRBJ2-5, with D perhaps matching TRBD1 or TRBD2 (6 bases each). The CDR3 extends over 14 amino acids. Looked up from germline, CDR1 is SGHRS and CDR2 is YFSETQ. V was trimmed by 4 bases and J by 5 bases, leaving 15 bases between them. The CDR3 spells CASSGGTLGETQYF. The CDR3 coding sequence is TGCGCCAGCAGCGGCGGGACACTGGGGGAGACCCAGTACTTC.

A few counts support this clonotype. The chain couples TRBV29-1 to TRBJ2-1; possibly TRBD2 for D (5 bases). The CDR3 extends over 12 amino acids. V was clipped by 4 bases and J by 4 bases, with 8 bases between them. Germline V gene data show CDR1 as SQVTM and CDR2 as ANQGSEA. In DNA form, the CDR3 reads TGCAGCGTTGCCACTAGTTACAATGAGCAGTTCTTC. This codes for CSVATSYNEQFF.

This chain's CDR3 is CASSSGTSGSPADTQYF. CDR3 in DNA: TGTGCCAGCAGCTCCGGGACTAGCGGGTCCCCCGCAGATACGCAGTATTTT. The V gene is TRBV11-2, the J gene TRBJ2-3, with TRBD2 matching over 12 bases. CDR3 length equals 17 residues. Germline V gene sequence: CDR1 SGHAT, CDR2 FQNNGV. Trimming at V came to 4 bases and at J to 4 bases, leaving 9 bases not matched to a gene.

The CDR3 DNA sequence: TGTGCCAGCAGCAAAGCCGGCCATTGTACTAGCGGGAAAAGCTCCCACAATGAGCAGTTCTTC. Translation gives CASSKAGHCTSGKSSHNEQFF. The V call is TRBV21-1, the J call TRBJ2-1; the DNA was not compared with TRBD2, the D call given in the table. TRBV21-1 is a pseudogene. CDR3 length: 21 residues.

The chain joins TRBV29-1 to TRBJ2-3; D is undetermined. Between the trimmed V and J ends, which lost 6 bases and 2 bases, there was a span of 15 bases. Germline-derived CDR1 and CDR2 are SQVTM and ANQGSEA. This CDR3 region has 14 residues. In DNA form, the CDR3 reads TGCAGCGTGCCCTGGAACGAACTCACAGATACGCAGTATTTT. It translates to CSVPWNELTDTQYF.

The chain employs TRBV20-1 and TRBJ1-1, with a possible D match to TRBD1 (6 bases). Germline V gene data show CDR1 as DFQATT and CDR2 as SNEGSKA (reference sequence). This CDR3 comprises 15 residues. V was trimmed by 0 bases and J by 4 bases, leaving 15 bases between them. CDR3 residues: CSARDGNREGTEAFF. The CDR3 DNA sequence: TGCAGTGCTAGAGATGGGAACAGGGAGGGCACTGAAGCTTTCTTT.

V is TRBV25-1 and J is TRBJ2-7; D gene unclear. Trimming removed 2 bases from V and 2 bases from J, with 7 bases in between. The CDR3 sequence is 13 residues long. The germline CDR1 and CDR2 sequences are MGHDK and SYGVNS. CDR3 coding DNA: TGTGCCAGCAGTGAAGCAGGAACCTACGAGCAGTACTTC. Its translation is CASSEAGTYEQYF.

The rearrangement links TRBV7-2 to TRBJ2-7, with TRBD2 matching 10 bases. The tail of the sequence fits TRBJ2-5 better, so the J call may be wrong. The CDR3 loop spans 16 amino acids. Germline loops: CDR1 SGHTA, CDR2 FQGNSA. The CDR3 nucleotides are TGTGCCAGCAGCTTACGGGCACTAGCGGGAACAGAGACCCAGTACTTC. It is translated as CASSLRALAGTETQYF.

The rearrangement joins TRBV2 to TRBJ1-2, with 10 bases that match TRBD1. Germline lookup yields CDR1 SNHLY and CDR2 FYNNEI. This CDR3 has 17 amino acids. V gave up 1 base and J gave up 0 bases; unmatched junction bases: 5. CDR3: CASSEGGQGRSNYGYTF. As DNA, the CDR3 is TGTGCCAGCAGTGAAGGGGGACAGGGGAGGTCTAACTATGGCTACACCTTC.

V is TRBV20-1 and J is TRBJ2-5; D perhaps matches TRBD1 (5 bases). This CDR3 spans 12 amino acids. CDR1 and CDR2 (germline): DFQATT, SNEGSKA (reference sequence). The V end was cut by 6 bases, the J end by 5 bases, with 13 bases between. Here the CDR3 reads CSATLGLETQYF. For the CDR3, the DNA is TGCAGTGCCACTCTGGGGCTGGAGACCCAGTACTTC.

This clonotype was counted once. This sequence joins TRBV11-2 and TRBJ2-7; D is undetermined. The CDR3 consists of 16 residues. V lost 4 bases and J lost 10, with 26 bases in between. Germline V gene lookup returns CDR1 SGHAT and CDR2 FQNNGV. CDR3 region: CASSSSSSPRSVVQYF. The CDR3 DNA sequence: TGTGCCAGCAGCTCGTCCTCCTCCCCCAGGTCGGTGGTCCAGTACTTC. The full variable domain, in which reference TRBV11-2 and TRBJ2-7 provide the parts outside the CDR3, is EAGVAQSPRYKIIEKRQSVAFWCNPISGHATLYWYQQILGQGPKLLIQFQNNGVVDDSQLPKDRFSAERLKGVDSTLKIQPAKLEDSAVYLCASSSSSSPRSVVQYFGPGTRLTVT.

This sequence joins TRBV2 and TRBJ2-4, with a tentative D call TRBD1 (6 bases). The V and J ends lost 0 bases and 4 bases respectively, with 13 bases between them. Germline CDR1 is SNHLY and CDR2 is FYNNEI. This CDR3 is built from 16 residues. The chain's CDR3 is CASSEALGRGKNIQYF. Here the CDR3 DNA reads TGTGCCAGCAGTGAAGCTCTTGGCAGGGGAAAAAACATTCAGTACTTC.

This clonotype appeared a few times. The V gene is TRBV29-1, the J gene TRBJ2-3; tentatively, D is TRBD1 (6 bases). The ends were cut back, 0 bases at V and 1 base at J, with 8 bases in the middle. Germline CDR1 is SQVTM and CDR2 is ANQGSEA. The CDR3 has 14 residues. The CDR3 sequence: CSVEEGARTDTQYF. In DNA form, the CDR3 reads TGCAGCGTTGAAGAGGGGGCCCGCACAGATACGCAGTATTTT.

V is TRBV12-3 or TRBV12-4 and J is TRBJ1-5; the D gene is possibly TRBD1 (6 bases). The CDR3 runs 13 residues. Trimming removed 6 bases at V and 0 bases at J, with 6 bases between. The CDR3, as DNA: TGTGCCAGCAGGACAGGTAGCAATCAGCCCCAGCATTTT. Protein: CASRTGSNQPQHF.

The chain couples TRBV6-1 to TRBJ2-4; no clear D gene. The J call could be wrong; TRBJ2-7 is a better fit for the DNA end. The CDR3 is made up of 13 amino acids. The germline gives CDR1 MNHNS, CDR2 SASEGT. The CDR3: CASFGQIQYEQYF. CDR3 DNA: TGTGCCAGCTTCGGGCAGATTCAGTACGAGCAGTACTTC.

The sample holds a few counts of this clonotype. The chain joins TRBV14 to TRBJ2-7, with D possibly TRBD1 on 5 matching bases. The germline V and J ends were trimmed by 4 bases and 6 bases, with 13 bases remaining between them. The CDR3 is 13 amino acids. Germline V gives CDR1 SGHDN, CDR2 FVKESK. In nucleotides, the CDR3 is TGTGCCAGCAGCCTTCAAGGGGTTTCCGAGCAGTACTTC. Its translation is CASSLQGVSEQYF.

The CDR3 DNA reads as TGCAGTGCCCAACCCCCTAGCGGGAGCTACAATGAGCAGTTCTTC. This codes for CSAQPPSGSYNEQFF. The chain has TRBV20-1 and TRBJ2-1; 10 bases align to TRBD2. Germline V lookup: CDR1 DFQATT, CDR2 SNEGSKA (reference sequence). The CDR3 has 15 amino acids. J was trimmed by 3 bases and V by 6 bases; bases with no gene match: 8.

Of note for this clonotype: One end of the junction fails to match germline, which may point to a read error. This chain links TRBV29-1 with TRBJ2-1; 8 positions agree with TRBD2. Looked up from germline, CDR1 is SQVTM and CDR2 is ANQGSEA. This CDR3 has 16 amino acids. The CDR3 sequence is CSVVGAAGGFYNKQFF. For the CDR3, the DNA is TGCAGCGTTGTTGGGGCGGCGGGAGGTTTCTACAATAAGCAGTTCTTC.

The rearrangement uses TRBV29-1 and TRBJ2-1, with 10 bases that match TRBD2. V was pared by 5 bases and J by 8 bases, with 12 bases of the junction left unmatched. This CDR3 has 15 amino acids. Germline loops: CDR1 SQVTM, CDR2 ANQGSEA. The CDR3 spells CSVPSPSGSIYEQFF. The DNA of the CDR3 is TGCAGCGTTCCCAGTCCTAGCGGGAGTATCTATGAGCAGTTCTTC.

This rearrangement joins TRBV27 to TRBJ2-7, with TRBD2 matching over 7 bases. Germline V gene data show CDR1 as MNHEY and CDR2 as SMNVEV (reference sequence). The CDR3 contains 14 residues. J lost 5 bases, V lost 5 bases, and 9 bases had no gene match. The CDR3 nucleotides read TGTGCCAGCAGTCCCCGGGGCGGGAGCCACGAGCAGTACTTC. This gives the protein CASSPRGGSHEQYF.